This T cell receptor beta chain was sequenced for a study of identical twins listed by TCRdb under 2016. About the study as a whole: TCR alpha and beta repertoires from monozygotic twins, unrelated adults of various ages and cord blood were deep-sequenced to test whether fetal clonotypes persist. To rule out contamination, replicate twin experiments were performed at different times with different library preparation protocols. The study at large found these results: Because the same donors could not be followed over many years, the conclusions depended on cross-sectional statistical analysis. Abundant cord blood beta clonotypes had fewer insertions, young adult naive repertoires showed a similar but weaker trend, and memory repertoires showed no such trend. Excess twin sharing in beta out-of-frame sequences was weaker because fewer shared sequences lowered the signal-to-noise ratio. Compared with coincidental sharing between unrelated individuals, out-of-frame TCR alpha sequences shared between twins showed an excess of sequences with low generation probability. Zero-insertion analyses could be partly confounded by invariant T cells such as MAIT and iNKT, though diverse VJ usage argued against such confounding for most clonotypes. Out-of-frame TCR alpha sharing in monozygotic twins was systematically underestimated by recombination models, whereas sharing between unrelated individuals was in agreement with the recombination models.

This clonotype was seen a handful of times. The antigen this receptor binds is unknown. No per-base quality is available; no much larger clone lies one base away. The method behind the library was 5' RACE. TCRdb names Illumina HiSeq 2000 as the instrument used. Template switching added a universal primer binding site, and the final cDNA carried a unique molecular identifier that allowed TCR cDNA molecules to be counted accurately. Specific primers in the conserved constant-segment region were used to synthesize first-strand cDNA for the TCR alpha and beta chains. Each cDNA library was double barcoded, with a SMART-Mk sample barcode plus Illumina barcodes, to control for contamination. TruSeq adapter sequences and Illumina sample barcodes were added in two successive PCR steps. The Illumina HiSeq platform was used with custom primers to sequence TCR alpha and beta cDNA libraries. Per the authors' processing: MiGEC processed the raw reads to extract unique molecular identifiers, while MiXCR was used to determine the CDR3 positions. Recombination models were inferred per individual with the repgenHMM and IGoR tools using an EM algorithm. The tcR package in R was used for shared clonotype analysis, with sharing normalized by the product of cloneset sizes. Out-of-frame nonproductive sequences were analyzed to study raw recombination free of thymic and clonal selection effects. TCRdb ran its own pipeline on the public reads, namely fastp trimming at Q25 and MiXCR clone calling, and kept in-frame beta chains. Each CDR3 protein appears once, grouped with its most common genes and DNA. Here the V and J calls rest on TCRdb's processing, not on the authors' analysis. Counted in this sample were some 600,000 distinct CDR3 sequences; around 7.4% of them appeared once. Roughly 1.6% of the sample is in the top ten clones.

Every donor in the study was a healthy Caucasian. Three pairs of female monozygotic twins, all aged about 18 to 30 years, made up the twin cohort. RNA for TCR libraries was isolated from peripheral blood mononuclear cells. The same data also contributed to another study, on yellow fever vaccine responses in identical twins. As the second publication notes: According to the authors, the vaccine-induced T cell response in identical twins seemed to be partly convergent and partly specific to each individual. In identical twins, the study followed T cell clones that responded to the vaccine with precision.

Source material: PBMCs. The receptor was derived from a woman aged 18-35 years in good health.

The sequence in DNA is TGTGCCAGCAGCTTAGCGGAAGATACGCAGTATTTT. Its protein is CASSLAEDTQYF. The chain was built from TRBV7-9 and TRBJ2-3; the D segment cannot be called with confidence. CDR1 and CDR2 are read off the germline V gene (reference sequence) as SEHNR and FQNEAQ. The germline ends are 3 bases apart after V is trimmed by 0 bases and J by 5 bases. Inclusive of the bounding cysteine and phenylalanine, the CDR3 is 12 residues long. This entry keeps only the CDR3 DNA: 36 bases, framed from base 1.